Below, 18 T cell receptor beta chains from the same sample are listed, as sequenced in a study of cytomegalovirus exposure and HLA in healthy donors. The PCR had 60 Vbeta and 13 Jbeta primers. Only in-frame clones appear in the TCRdb table, and some are missing; sequencing was by immunoSEQ multiplex PCR. The sample yields some 150,000 clones, 75% to 90% seen once. The sequencing sample was made of PBMCs. Receptors originate from a woman between 25 and 40 years old in good health and CMV-seronegative.

This chain links TRBV7-9 with TRBJ2-7; 8 bases agree with TRBD1. The CDR3 is 13 residues long. V lost 6 bases and J lost 6; bases outside the gene matches: 7. Germline values: CDR1 SEHNR, CDR2 FQNEAQ (reference sequence). Here the CDR3 reads CASRSGRGLEQYF. CDR3 DNA sequence: TGTGCCAGCAGATCAGGCAGGGGGCTCGAGCAGTACTTC.

Only one count was recorded for this clone. The chain carries TRBV27 and TRBJ2-3, with TRBD1 matching over 8 bases. The V gene end was trimmed by 5 bases and the J gene end by 4 bases; junction bases not matched to a gene: 8. The CDR3 covers 15 residues. The germline V gene has CDR1 MNHEY and CDR2 SMNVEV (reference sequence). CDR3 in amino acids: CASSVRDRLADTQYF. In nucleotides, the CDR3 is TGTGCCAGCAGTGTCCGGGACAGGTTAGCAGATACGCAGTATTTT.

As DNA, the CDR3 is TGTGCCAGCAGCCAAGGACTGTCCTACGAGCAGTACTTC. Translated: CASSQGLSYEQYF. The chain joins TRBV28 to TRBJ2-7; D is possibly TRBD2 (5 bases). V shed 6 bases and J shed 1 base, with 10 bases lying between them. The germline V gene encodes CDR1 MDHEN and CDR2 SYDVKM. The CDR3 length is 13 residues. Full variable domain (remainder filled in from reference TRBV28 and TRBJ2-7): DVKVTQSSRYLVKRTGEKVFLECVQDMDHENMFWYRQDPGLGLRLIYFSYDVKMKEKGDIPEGYSVSREKKERFSLILESASTNQTSMYLCASSQGLSYEQYFGPGTRLTVT.

This clone was observed a single time. The chain is built from TRBV11-3 and TRBJ1-1; the D is unclear. V was clipped by 5 bases and J by 0 bases, with 16 bases between them. Germline V gene sequence: CDR1 SGHNT, CDR2 YENEEA. There are 16 residues in the CDR3. The CDR3 region has the DNA TGTGCCAGCAGCCCAACTAGCGGGTTCGTGAACACTGAAGCTTTCTTT. Its translation is CASSPTSGFVNTEAFF. Full variable domain (outside the CDR3, taken from reference TRBV11-3 and TRBJ1-1): EAGVVQSPRYKIIEKKQPVAFWCNPISGHNTLYWYLQNLGQGPELLIRYENEEAVDDSQLPKDRFSAERLKGVDSTLKIQPAELGDSAVYLCASSPTSGFVNTEAFFGQGTRLTVV.

This clone was seen only once. The chain carries TRBV4-1 and TRBJ2-5; D not resolved. This CDR3 has 14 residues. Germline assignment: CDR1 MGHRA and CDR2 YSYEKL. Trimming shortened V by 0 bases and J by 7 bases, and 12 bases separated the two germline ends. The CDR3 DNA reads TGCGCCAGCAGCCAAGATAGCCCGCCGGGGACCCAGTACTTC. The encoded protein is CASSQDSPPGTQYF.

The CDR3 region is CASSADRGLETQYF. Written as DNA, the CDR3 is TGTGCCAGCAGCGCCGACCGGGGGTTAGAGACCCAGTACTTC. V gene TRBV7-2 combines with J gene TRBJ2-5, with TRBD2 as a possible D gene (6 bases). V was clipped by 5 bases and J by 4 bases, with 14 bases between them. The CDR3 spans 14 residues. CDR1 SGHTA and CDR2 FQGNSA come from the germline V gene.

This chain links TRBV27 with TRBJ2-7; maybe TRBD2 (7 bases). Germline loops: CDR1 MNHEY, CDR2 SMNVEV (reference sequence). This CDR3 has 14 amino acids. Trimming pared 3 bases from V and 3 bases from J, leaving 12 bases between. The CDR3 DNA reads TGTGCCAGCAGTTTCGGGGGAGGGGGCTACGAGCAGTACTTC. Translated, it gives CASSFGGGGYEQYF.

The CDR3 sequence is CASGLVQRESHNEQFF. In DNA, the CDR3 is TGTGCTAGTGGTTTGGTACAGCGGGAGTCCCACAATGAGCAGTTCTTC. The rearrangement links TRBV12-5 to TRBJ2-1; 8 positions match TRBD2. The ends lost 0 bases at V and 5 bases at J; junction bases unmatched: 6. CDR1 is LGHNT, CDR2 FRNRAP, per germline. This CDR3 spans 16 amino acids.

This sequence joins TRBV2 and TRBJ1-3, with unresolved D. V lost 4 bases, J lost 8 bases, and 21 bases lay in between. The CDR3 is made up of 16 amino acids. The germline gives CDR1 SNHLY, CDR2 FYNNEI. CDR3 loop: CASSVRGSKSWDTIYF. The CDR3 region has the DNA TGTGCCAGCAGTGTTCGCGGGTCGAAGTCATGGGACACCATATATTTT.

The J gene is TRBJ1-6, the V gene TRBV10-3; the match to TRBD1 covers 7 bases. With 8 bases clipped from V and 5 bases from J, the junction kept 12 bases outside the gene matches. This CDR3 contains 16 residues. Per germline, CDR1 ENHRY and CDR2 SYGVKD. CDR3 in amino acids: CAIRGGGPANNSPLHF. In DNA, the CDR3 is TGTGCCATCCGAGGGGGCGGGCCTGCTAATAATTCACCCCTCCACTTT.

V and J are TRBV28 and TRBJ1-5, with TRBD1 identical over 8 bases. Germline CDR1 reads MDHEN; CDR2 reads SYDVKM. V shed 8 bases, J shed 4 bases, and the junction held 4 bases outside the gene matches. This CDR3 is 13 amino acids long. Here the CDR3 reads CASLYRGNQPQHF. In DNA form, the CDR3 reads TGTGCCAGCCTATACAGGGGGAATCAGCCCCAGCATTTT.

In DNA form, the CDR3 reads TGTGCCACCAGCAGAGCCCTTGGCAGGGCAGACGAGCAGTACTTC. Translated, it gives CATSRALGRADEQYF. V is TRBV15 and J is TRBJ2-7; tentative D call: TRBD1 (5 bases). The CDR3 is 15 residues long. Looked up from germline, CDR1 is LNHNV and CDR2 is YYDKDF (reference sequence). V was clipped by 1 base and J by 5 bases, with 15 bases between them.

The DNA for the CDR3 is TGTGCCAGCTCGGGACTAGCGGGGGGGGAGCAGTACTTC. This sequence encodes CASSGLAGGEQYF. The rearrangement joins TRBV2 to TRBJ2-7, with TRBD2 matching over 16 bases. The CDR3 runs to 13 residues. The ends lost 8 bases at V and 7 bases at J; junction bases unmatched: 2. Germline-derived CDR1 and CDR2 are SNHLY and FYNNEI. Complete variable domain (other parts from reference TRBV2 and TRBJ2-7): EPEVTQTPSHQVTQMGQEVILRCVPISNHLYFYWYRQILGQKVEFLVSFYNNEISEKSEIFDDQFSVERPDGSNFTLKIRSTKLEDSAMYFCASSGLAGGEQYFGPGTRLTVT.

This chain connects TRBV27 to TRBJ2-7; weak D call: TRBD2 (6 bases). This CDR3 has 14 residues. Germline V gene lookup returns CDR1 MNHEY and CDR2 SMNVEV (reference sequence). V lost 6 bases and J lost 4, with 16 bases in between. The CDR3 coding sequence is TGTGCCAGCAGCACCGGGACTGCTCCATACGAGCAGTACTTC. Its protein is CASSTGTAPYEQYF.

V gene TRBV5-1 combines with J gene TRBJ2-3, with 13 positions matching TRBD2. J gave up 5 bases and V 4 bases, and 10 bases lay outside the gene matches. The CDR3 runs to 17 residues. CDR1 and CDR2 from the germline V gene are SGHRS and YFSETQ. CDR3 amino acids: CASSTWTSGRIEDTQYF. The CDR3 nucleotides are TGCGCCAGCAGCACCTGGACTAGCGGGAGAATAGAAGATACGCAGTATTTT. The full variable domain, its missing parts supplied by reference TRBV5-1 and TRBJ2-3, is KAGVTQTPRYLIKTRGQQVTLSCSPISGHRSVSWYQQTPGQGLQFLFEYFSETQRNKGNFPGRFSGRQFSNSRSEMNVSTLELGDSALYLCASSTWTSGRIEDTQYFGPGTRLTVL.

The chain uses TRBV27 and TRBJ1-2, with a weak D call TRBD1 (6 bases). CDR1 is MNHEY and CDR2 is SMNVEV in the germline V gene (reference sequence). The CDR3 is made up of 16 amino acids. Trimming took 1 base from V and 7 from J, leaving 19 bases between them. CDR3 coding DNA: TGTGCCAGCAGTTTATTCGGGGACGAACAACAGGGTGGCTACACCTTC. Translated, it gives CASSLFGDEQQGGYTF.

A single count supports this clone. This sequence joins TRBV2 and TRBJ2-7; no definite D call. The germline gives CDR1 SNHLY, CDR2 FYNNEI. Between the trimmed V and J ends, which lost 10 bases and 2 bases, there was a span of 15 bases. CDR3 length: 13 residues. Here the CDR3 reads CATNAQDPYEQYF. The CDR3 DNA follows: TGTGCCACCAACGCCCAGGATCCCTACGAGCAGTACTTC.

The V and J genes are TRBV29-1 and TRBJ2-1; D call uncertain. Germline V gene data show CDR1 as SQVTM and CDR2 as ANQGSEA. Between the trimmed V and J ends, which lost 0 bases and 0 bases, there was a span of 9 bases. The length of the CDR3 is 15 residues. The CDR3 nucleotides are TGCAGCGTTGAAGATAGACCAGGCTCCTACAATGAGCAGTTCTTC. Translation: CSVEDRPGSYNEQFF.